A selection of T cell receptor beta chains follows, all from one sample in a study of identical twins. TCRdb called the 5' RACE reads again in MiXCR, with one record for every CDR3 protein. The data contain 1.5 million to 2 million distinct CDR3 sequences, about 32% of them singletons. Sequencing used cord blood. These receptors all stem from a newborn girl in good health. The CDR3 runs from the conserved cysteine through the conserved F or W. The order of the fields is V gene, CDR3 length, J gene, clone size, D gene, CDR3 protein, CDR3 DNA. D genes are given only for firm matches. Size tells how often a clone was seen (once, few, many) or the class of an expanded clone, and some rows leave it out.

TRBV6-1	15	TRBJ1-2	.	.	CASSEAAQTFYGYTF	TGTGCCAGCAGTGAAGCAGCACAGACATTCTATGGCTACACCTTC
TRBV27	15	TRBJ2-7	.	.	CASSSFLRGKDEQYF	TGTGCCAGCAGTTCCTTTCTGAGGGGGAAAGACGAGCAGTACTTC
TRBV29-1	10	TRBJ2-5	.	.	CSGKEETQYF	TGCAGCGGGAAAGAAGAGACCCAGTACTTC
TRBV20-1	16	TRBJ1-5	.	.	CSARAKGLVNNQPQHF	TGCAGTGCTAGAGCCAAGGGCCTTGTGAACAATCAGCCCCAGCATTTT
TRBV6-2/TRBV6-3	16	TRBJ2-7	few	.	CASSYSSSGQPYEQYF	TGTGCCAGCAGTTACTCGAGCTCAGGGCAACCCTACGAGCAGTACTTC
TRBV25-1	17	TRBJ1-5	few	TRBD1	CASSPGTGGGSNQPQHF	TGTGCCAGCAGTCCCGGGACAGGGGGCGGTAGCAATCAGCCCCAGCATTTT
TRBV16	15	TRBJ2-7	.	TRBD1	CASSPSRDRGYEQYF	TGTGCCAGCAGCCCCTCCCGGGACAGGGGATACGAGCAGTACTTC
TRBV4-1	13	TRBJ2-1	.	.	CASSPRGLETQFF	TGCGCCAGCAGCCCCAGAGGTTTGGAGACCCAGTTCTTC
TRBV5-1	16	TRBJ2-3	.	TRBD2	CASSPTGGRSTDTQYF	TGCGCCAGCAGCCCGACGGGGGGGCGAAGCACAGATACGCAGTATTTT
TRBV2	12	TRBJ2-5	.	.	CASRTLRGTQYF	TGTGCCAGCAGGACTCTCCGGGGGACCCAGTACTTC
TRBV3-1	18	TRBJ2-1	.	TRBD2	CASSQEPIAGAAYNEQFF	TGTGCCAGCAGCCAAGAACCTATAGCGGGGGCGGCCTACAATGAGCAGTTCTTC
TRBV25-1	14	TRBJ2-4	few	.	CASSLRGGRNIQYF	TGTGCCAGCAGTCTCAGGGGGGGGCGAAACATTCAGTACTTC
TRBV5-1	18	TRBJ2-1	.	TRBD2	CASSSLAGGPTGYNEQFF	TGCGCCAGCAGCTCACTAGCGGGGGGTCCCACGGGCTACAATGAGCAGTTCTTC
TRBV2	18	TRBJ1-5	few	.	CASSLPRALGNGNQPQHF	TGTGCCAGCAGTCTCCCGAGGGCGTTGGGTAATGGCAATCAGCCCCAGCATTTT
TRBV19	15	TRBJ2-5	few	.	CASSMKTSLVETQYF	TGTGCCAGTAGTATGAAGACTTCTCTTGTGGAGACCCAGTACTTC
TRBV12-3/TRBV12-4	16	TRBJ2-2	.	TRBD2	CASSFSGSGIFGELFF	TGTGCCAGCAGTTTTAGTGGTAGCGGGATTTTCGGGGAGCTGTTTTTT
TRBV7-9	16	TRBJ2-5	.	TRBD1	CASSFRPGQGYNEQYF	TGTGCCAGCAGCTTCAGACCGGGACAGGGATACAATGAGCAGTACTTC
TRBV20-1	12	TRBJ2-1	few	.	CSARVRYNEQFF	TGCAGTGCTAGAGTTCGGTACAATGAGCAGTTCTTC
TRBV9	16	TRBJ2-7	.	TRBD2	CASSSRPAGEFYEQYF	TGTGCCAGCAGCTCCCGCCCAGCGGGGGAATTTTACGAGCAGTACTTC
TRBV9	15	TRBJ2-1	.	.	CASSVALAAGNEQFF	TGTGCCAGCAGCGTAGCTCTGGCAGCGGGCAATGAGCAGTTCTTC
TRBV13	14	TRBJ2-3	many	.	CASSNLDTADTQYF	TGTGCCAGCAGCAACCTCGATACGGCAGATACGCAGTATTTT
TRBV3-1	17	TRBJ2-5	few	TRBD2	CASSQYSGGLSVETQYF	TGTGCCAGCAGCCAATACAGCGGGGGGCTTTCGGTCGAGACCCAGTACTTC
TRBV9	13	TRBJ1-2	few	.	CASSVDLDYGYTF	TGTGCCAGCAGCGTAGATTTGGACTATGGCTACACCTTC
TRBV6-1	12	TRBJ1-2	few	.	CASREGQYGYTF	TGTGCCAGCAGGGAAGGACAGTATGGCTACACCTTC
TRBV20-1	14	TRBJ2-4	.	.	CSARVTDHSYERYF	TGCAGTGCTAGAGTGACAGACCACTCCTACGAGCGGTACTTC
TRBV20-1	14	TRBJ2-1	.	.	CSDRGAASYNEQFF	TGCAGTGATAGGGGGGCCGCGTCCTACAATGAGCAGTTCTTC
TRBV21-1	14	TRBJ2-7	.	.	CASSGDRVPYEQYF	TGTGCCAGCAGCGGAGACAGGGTTCCCTACGAGCAGTACTTC
TRBV5-1	12	TRBJ1-2	.	.	CASSPGQLGYTF	TGCGCCAGCAGCCCTGGACAGCTGGGCTACACCTTC
TRBV4-1	16	TRBJ1-4	few	.	CASSQVPGRFNEKLFF	TGCGCCAGCAGCCAAGTTCCGGGACGGTTTAATGAAAAACTGTTTTTT
TRBV18	14	TRBJ1-5	once	.	CASSPETGHQPQHF	TGTGCCAGCTCACCAGAAACAGGGCATCAGCCCCAGCATTTT
TRBV6-1	18	TRBJ2-4	few	TRBD2	CASSELAGGPGSGNIQYF	TGTGCCAGCAGTGAACTAGCGGGAGGCCCCGGCTCCGGAAACATTCAGTACTTC
TRBV10-2	15	TRBJ2-1	few	.	CASSERGGGGDEQFF	TGCGCCAGCAGTGAAAGAGGGGGGGGTGGCGATGAGCAGTTCTTC
TRBV28	16	TRBJ2-1	.	TRBD1	CASSPFLDRGRNEQFF	TGTGCCAGCAGTCCATTCCTGGACAGGGGGCGGAATGAGCAGTTCTTC
TRBV6-5	15	TRBJ1-4	once	.	CASSYSPATNEKLFF	TGTGCCAGCAGTTACTCGCCTGCAACTAATGAAAAACTGTTTTTT
TRBV7-6	14	TRBJ1-4	few	.	CASSLVAGSEKLFF	TGTGCCAGCAGCTTAGTTGCGGGTTCCGAAAAACTGTTTTTT
TRBV4-2	15	TRBJ1-6	.	.	CASSQAPTYNSPLHF	TGTGCCAGCAGCCAAGCCCCGACCTATAATTCACCCCTCCACTTT
TRBV7-2	12	TRBJ2-5	.	.	CASSPSGPRQYF	TGTGCCAGCAGCCCAAGTGGTCCCCGGCAGTACTTC
TRBV6-5	16	TRBJ2-7	.	.	CASSYNRQGGSYEQYF	TGTGCCAGCAGTTACAATAGGCAGGGGGGGTCCTACGAGCAGTACTTC
TRBV2	16	TRBJ2-1	.	.	CASMGRGVLTSNEQFF	TGTGCCAGCATGGGGAGGGGGGTGCTGACTAGCAATGAGCAGTTCTTC
TRBV11-2	16	TRBJ2-3	.	TRBD2	CASSLAAGSKGGSQYF	TGTGCCAGCAGCTTAGCAGCGGGATCTAAGGGCGGGTCGCAGTATTTT
TRBV28	15	TRBJ1-1	.	.	CASSSPGTQNTEAFF	TGTGCCAGCAGTTCCCCCGGGACACAGAACACTGAAGCTTTCTTT